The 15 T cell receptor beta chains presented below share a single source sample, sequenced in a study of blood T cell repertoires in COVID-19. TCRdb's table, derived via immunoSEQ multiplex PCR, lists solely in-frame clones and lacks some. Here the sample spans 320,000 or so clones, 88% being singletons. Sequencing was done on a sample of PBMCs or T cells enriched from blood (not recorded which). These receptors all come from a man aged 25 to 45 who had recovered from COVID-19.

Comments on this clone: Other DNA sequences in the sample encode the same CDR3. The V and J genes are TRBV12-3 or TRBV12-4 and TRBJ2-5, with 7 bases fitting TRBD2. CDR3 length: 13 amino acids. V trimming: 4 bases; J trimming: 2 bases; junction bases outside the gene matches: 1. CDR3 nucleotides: TGTGCCAGCAGTTCGGGACTACAAGAGACCCAGTACTTC. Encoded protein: CASSSGLQETQYF.

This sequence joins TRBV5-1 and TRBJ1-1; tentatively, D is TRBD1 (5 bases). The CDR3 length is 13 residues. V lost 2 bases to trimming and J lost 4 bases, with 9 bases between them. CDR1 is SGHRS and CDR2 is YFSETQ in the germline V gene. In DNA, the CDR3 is TGCGCCAGCAGCTTATTTACAGGCACTGAAGCTTTCTTT. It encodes CASSLFTGTEAFF.

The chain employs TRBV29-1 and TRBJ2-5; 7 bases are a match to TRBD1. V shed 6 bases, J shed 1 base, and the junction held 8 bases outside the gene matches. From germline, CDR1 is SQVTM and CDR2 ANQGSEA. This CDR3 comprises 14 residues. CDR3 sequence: CSVPMTGIQETQYF. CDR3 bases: TGCAGCGTCCCAATGACAGGGATCCAAGAGACCCAGTACTTC.

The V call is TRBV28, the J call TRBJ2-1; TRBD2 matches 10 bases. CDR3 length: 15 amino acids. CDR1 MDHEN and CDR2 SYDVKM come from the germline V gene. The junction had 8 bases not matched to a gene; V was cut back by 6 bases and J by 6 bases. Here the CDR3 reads CASRTKRGGINEQFF. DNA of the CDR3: TGTGCCAGCAGGACAAAGCGGGGGGGCATCAATGAGCAGTTCTTC. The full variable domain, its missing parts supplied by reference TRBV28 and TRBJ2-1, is DVKVTQSSRYLVKRTGEKVFLECVQDMDHENMFWYRQDPGLGLRLIYFSYDVKMKEKGDIPEGYSVSREKKERFSLILESASTNQTSMYLCASRTKRGGINEQFFGPGTRLTVL.

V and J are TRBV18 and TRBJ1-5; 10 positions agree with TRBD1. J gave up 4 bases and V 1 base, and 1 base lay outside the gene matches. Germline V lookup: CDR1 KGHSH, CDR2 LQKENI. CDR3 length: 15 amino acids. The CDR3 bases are TGTGCCAGCTCACCACTGGGACAGGGGAATCAGCCCCAGCATTTT. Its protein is CASSPLGQGNQPQHF.

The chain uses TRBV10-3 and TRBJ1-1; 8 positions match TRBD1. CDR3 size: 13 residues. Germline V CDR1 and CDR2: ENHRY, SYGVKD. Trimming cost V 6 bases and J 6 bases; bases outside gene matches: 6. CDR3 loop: CAIRVQGGAEAFF. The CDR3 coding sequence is TGTGCCATCAGAGTACAGGGGGGTGCTGAAGCTTTCTTT.

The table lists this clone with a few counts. The CDR3 spells CASSASGQNSGNTIYF. The CDR3 DNA follows: TGCGCCAGCAGCGCCTCGGGACAGAACTCTGGAAACACCATATATTTT. The chain has TRBV5-1 and TRBJ1-3; TRBD1 matches at 7 bases. Looked up from germline, CDR1 is SGHRS and CDR2 is YFSETQ. The J segment lost 0 bases and the V segment lost 4 bases, leaving 7 bases of the junction unmatched. The CDR3 has 16 residues. Full variable domain (remainder filled in from reference TRBV5-1 and TRBJ1-3): KAGVTQTPRYLIKTRGQQVTLSCSPISGHRSVSWYQQTPGQGLQFLFEYFSETQRNKGNFPGRFSGRQFSNSRSEMNVSTLELGDSALYLCASSASGQNSGNTIYFGEGSWLTVV.

The CDR3: CASSIYSSPLHF. CDR3 nucleotide sequence: TGTGCCAGTAGTATATATTCTTCACCCCTCCACTTT. The rearrangement uses TRBV19 and TRBJ1-6, with D uncertain. The CDR3 is made up of 12 amino acids. Trimming cost V 2 bases and J 9 bases, with 5 bases left between them. Germline assignment: CDR1 LNHDA and CDR2 SQIVND (reference sequence).

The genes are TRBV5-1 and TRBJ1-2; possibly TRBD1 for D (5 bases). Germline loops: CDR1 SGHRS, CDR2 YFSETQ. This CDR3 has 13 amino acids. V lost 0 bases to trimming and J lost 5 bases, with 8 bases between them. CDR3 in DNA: TGCGCCAGCAGCTTGGAAGGGGTATATGGCTACACCTTC. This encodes CASSLEGVYGYTF.

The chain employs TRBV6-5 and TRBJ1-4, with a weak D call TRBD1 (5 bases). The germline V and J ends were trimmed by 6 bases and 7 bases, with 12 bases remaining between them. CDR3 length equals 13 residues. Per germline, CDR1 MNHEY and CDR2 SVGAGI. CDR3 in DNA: TGTGCCAGCAGCTCATGGGGCGGTGAAAAACTGTTTTTT. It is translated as CASSSWGGEKLFF.

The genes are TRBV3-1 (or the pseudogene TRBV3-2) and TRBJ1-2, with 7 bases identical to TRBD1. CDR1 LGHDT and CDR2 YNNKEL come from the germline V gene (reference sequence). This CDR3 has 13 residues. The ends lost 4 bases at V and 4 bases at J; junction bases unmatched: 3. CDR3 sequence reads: CASSRGQVYGYTF. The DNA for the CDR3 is TGTGCCAGCAGCCGTGGACAGGTCTATGGCTACACCTTC.

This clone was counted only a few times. The CDR3 DNA reads as TGTGCCAGCAGCTCCTGGACTAGCGGGGAAGGCGAGCAGTACTTC. It specifies CASSSWTSGEGEQYF. This chain connects TRBV7-6 to TRBJ2-7, with 12 bases fitting TRBD2. The V segment lost 4 bases and the J segment 6 bases; nucleotides outside the gene matches: 7. The germline CDR1 and CDR2 sequences are SGHVS and FNYEAQ. This CDR3 spans 15 amino acids.

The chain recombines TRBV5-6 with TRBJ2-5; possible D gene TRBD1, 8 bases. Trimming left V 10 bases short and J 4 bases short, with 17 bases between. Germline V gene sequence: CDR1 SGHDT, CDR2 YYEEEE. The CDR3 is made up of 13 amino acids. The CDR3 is CASSTGGGETQYF. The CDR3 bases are TGTGCCTCCAGTACAGGGGGGGGAGAGACCCAGTACTTC.

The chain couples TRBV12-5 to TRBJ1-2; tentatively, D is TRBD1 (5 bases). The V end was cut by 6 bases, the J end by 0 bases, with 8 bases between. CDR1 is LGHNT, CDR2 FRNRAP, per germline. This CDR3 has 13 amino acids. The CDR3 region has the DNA TGTGCTAGTGGCTCGGACACTAACTATGGCTACACCTTC. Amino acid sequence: CASGSDTNYGYTF.

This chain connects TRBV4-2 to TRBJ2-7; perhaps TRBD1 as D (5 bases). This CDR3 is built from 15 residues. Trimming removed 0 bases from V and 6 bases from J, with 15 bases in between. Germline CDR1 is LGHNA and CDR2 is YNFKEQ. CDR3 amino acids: CASSQEGQVDVEQYF. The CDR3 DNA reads TGTGCCAGCAGCCAAGAGGGGCAGGTCGACGTCGAGCAGTACTTC.